The sequence of this T cell receptor beta chain was determined in a study of blood T cell repertoires in COVID-19 (TCRdb year 2020). Study-wide context: The collaborator samples originated in the United States, Italy and Spain and spanned the acute and convalescent phases of COVID-19. The material from the prospective study consisted of cDNA or gDNA derived from T cells, B-cell-depleted T cells, or PBMCs. Deeply sampled blood TCRbeta repertoires from subjects exposed to, actively infected with, or recovered from COVID-19 were included in the dataset. The repertoires were made available in a free public database intended to serve as a resource for research on the immune response to SARS-CoV-2. The samples were drawn from the first 160 participants of the ongoing ImmuneRACE study and from some 1,300 subjects provided by 6 global collaborators. The sample metadata nearly always contained a de-identified subject ID, COVID-19 status, age in years and sex. Where available, HLA class I and class II types were taken from metadata supplied by the sample provider and were not determined by assay-based typing.

To note about this clone: Its specific antigen is unknown. No base qualities exist here, and no much larger clone lies one base off it.

Via the germline V gene (reference sequence), CDR1 is LNHNV and CDR2 YYDKDF. V has 0 bases trimmed and J has 4 bases trimmed; junction bases matching no gene number 3. The CDR3 holds 15 amino acids from the cysteine to the phenylalanine. Only CDR3 DNA is held: 45 bases, read in frame from base 1. The study at large found these results: Clinical and demographic metadata were provided uncurated, with the amount varying by source and participant.

In Seattle, one collaborating source enrolled patients while the infection was active and tracked those patients longitudinally over the course of disease. Whole blood was collected in K2EDTA tubes by collaborating institutions according to the institutions' own protocols. For TCRbeta analysis, collaborators shipped samples as frozen whole blood, isolated PBMCs, or DNA extracted from either of those sample types. The immunoSEQ Assay, a bias-controlled multiplex PCR, was used to amplify TCRbeta CDR3 regions from genomic DNA. The study's processing was this. Within the assay, amplification of reference gene primers was used to estimate how many nucleated cells each sample contained. Sequence reads were collapsed and filtered to measure the absolute abundance of every unique TCRbeta CDR3 rearrangement. For each sample, productive Simpson clonality was calculated by taking the square root of Simpson's diversity index across productive rearrangements. TCRdb mirrors the immuneACCESS table, restricted to in-frame sequences. Some clones are absent from its copies; in checked studies, under half trace to an unresolved V gene, and the reason for the others is unknown. V, J and clone size derive from that table, while D and trimming were established from the DNA sequence. The sample data list some 300,000 clones, and 85% to 90% of these were observed just once. The leading ten clones occupy 1.8% of the sample.

The V gene is TRBV15 and the J gene is TRBJ2-3, and TRBD1 aligns with 8 junction nucleotides. Sequencing used peripheral blood. This TCR was recovered from a woman in her 30s with COVID-19, enrolled during active disease. The sequence in DNA is TGTGCCACCAGCAGAGAGCAGGGGGCGGCAGATACGCAGTATTTT. Translated, it reads CATSREQGAADTQYF.